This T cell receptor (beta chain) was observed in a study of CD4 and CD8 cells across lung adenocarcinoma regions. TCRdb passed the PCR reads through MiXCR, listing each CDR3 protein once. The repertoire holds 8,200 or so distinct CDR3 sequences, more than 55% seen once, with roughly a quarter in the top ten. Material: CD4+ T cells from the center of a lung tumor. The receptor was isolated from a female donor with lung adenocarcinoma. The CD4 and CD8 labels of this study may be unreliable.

This CDR3 is CAGRRGGDPDTQYF. CDR3 bases: TGTGCGGGCCGACGGGGGGGTGACCCAGATACCCAGTACTTC. The J gene is TRBJ2-5, the V gene TRBV10-3, with 8 bases aligning to TRBD2. This CDR3 has 14 residues. Germline V gives CDR1 ENHRY, CDR2 SYGVKD.